This TCR beta chain was sequenced during a study of T cell repertoires in cytomegalovirus infection (dated by TCRdb to about 2019). About the full investigation: Alongside well-studied HLA-B-restricted epitopes, the peptide stimulations were aimed at recently identified HLA-C-restricted CMV epitopes, whose presentation resists viral immunomodulation. Because public TCR beta signatures pointed to carriage of CMV infection together with the matching HLA type, the HLA type of each donor mattered for the analysis.

With respect to this clonotype: This receptor's antigen is unknown. Nothing much larger sits one base from this clone, and base qualities are not available.

This specimen's treatment or condition label, interpreted: in vitro stimulation with specific CMV peptide epitopes to enrich CMV-specific T cells. Sequencing instrument: Illumina HiSeq 1500. TCRdb cleaned the public reads at Q25 with fastp, built clones with MiXCR and kept in-frame beta chains. Every CDR3 protein is listed once, alongside the most common genes and DNA of its rows. The sample includes around 70,000 distinct CDR3 sequences, with about 27% observed a single time. The ten largest clonotypes hold 59% of the sample. The study at large found these results: Carriers of CMV infection plus the relevant HLA type were discriminated by the cumulative frequency of public TCR beta family members in the study cohort and in an independent approximately 360-donor cohort. The ex vivo response was dominated by HLA-C-restricted CMV-specific TCR beta clonotypes, and the single most frequent clonotype in two of eight donors was supplied by these HLA-C-restricted clonotypes.

Clipping removes 1 base from V and 1 base from J, with 5 as the unmatched junction base count. The CDR3 runs 16 amino acids, cysteine and phenylalanine included. Kept here is only the CDR3 DNA, which spans 48 bases and is read in frame from base 1. CDR1 and CDR2, per the germline V gene (reference sequence), are DFQATT and SNEGSKA. The TCR was taken from a human donor in good health (CMV status not recorded). Some clones in this sample may be carry-over from other donors' samples. Source: CD8+ T cells from cultured PBMCs, taken from culture after CMV antigen stimulation. The chain joins TRBV20-1 to TRBJ2-7; 12 bases in the junction line up with TRBD2. In nucleotides, the sequence is TGCAGTGCTAGAGGCGGGACTAGCGGGTCGTCCTACGAGCAGTACTTC. This gives the protein CSARGGTSGSSYEQYF.